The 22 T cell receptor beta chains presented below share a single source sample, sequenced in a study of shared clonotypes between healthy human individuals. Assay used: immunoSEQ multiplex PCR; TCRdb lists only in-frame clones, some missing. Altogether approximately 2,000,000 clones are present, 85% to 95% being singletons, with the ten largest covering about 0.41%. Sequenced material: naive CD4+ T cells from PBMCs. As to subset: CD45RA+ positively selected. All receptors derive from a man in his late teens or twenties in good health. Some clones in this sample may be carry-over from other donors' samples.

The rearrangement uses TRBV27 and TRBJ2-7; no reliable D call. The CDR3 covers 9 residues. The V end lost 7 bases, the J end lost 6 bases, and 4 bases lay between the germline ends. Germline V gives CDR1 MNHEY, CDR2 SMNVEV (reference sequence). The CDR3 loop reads CASITEQYF. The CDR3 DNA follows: TGTGCCAGCATCACCGAGCAGTACTTC.

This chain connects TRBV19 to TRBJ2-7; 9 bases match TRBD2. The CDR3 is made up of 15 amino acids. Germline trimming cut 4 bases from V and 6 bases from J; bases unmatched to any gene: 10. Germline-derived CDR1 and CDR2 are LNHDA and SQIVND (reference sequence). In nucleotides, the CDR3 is TGTGCCAGTAGTACCCGCGCGGGAGGGCCTGGCGAGCAGTACTTC. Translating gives CASSTRAGGPGEQYF.

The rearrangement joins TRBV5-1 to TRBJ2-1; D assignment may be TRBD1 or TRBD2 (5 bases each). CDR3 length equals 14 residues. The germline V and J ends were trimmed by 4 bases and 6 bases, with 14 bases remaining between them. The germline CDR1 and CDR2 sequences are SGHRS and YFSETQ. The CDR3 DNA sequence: TGCGCCAGCAGCCTAACCGGGACCGCCAATGAGCAGTTCTTC. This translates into CASSLTGTANEQFF.

In DNA form, the CDR3 reads TGTGCCAGCAGCCCCCGAACGGGACAGGGGAACACTGAAGCTTTCTTT. Translated: CASSPRTGQGNTEAFF. The V gene is TRBV9, the J gene TRBJ1-1; 9 nucleotides agree with TRBD1. The germline V gene has CDR1 SGDLS and CDR2 YYNGEE. V shed 4 bases and J 1 base; nucleotides not matched to a gene: 8. The CDR3 length is 16 residues.

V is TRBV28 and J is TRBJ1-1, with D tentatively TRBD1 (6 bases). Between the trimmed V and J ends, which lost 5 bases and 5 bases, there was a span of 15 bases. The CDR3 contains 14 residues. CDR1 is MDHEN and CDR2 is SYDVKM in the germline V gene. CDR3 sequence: CASSQQGGRTEAFF. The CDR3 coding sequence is TGTGCCAGCAGTCAACAGGGAGGTAGGACTGAAGCTTTCTTT. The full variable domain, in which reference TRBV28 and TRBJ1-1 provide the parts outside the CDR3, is DVKVTQSSRYLVKRTGEKVFLECVQDMDHENMFWYRQDPGLGLRLIYFSYDVKMKEKGDIPEGYSVSREKKERFSLILESASTNQTSMYLCASSQQGGRTEAFFGQGTRLTVV.

The CDR3 loop reads CASSRFTVGVETQYF. The CDR3 DNA follows: TGTGCCAGCAGTAGATTCACGGTTGGGGTAGAGACCCAGTACTTC. The J gene is TRBJ2-5, the V gene TRBV25-1; no firm D call. The CDR3 loop spans 15 amino acids. Trimming shortened V by 5 bases and J by 4 bases, and 17 bases separated the two germline ends. CDR1 is MGHDK, CDR2 SYGVNS, per germline. The full variable domain, rest sourced from reference TRBV25-1 and TRBJ2-5, is EADIYQTPRYLVIGTGKKITLECSQTMGHDKMYWYQQDPGMELHLIHYSYGVNSTEKGDLSSESTVSRIRTEHFPLTLESARPSHTSQYLCASSRFTVGVETQYFGPGTRLLVL.

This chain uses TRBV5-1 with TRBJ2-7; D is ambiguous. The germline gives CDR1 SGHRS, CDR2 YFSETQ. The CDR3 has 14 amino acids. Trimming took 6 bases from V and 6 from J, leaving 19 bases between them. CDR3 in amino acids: CASTTTPGQTEQYF. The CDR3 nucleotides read TGCGCCAGCACCACTACCCCCGGCCAGACCGAGCAGTACTTC.

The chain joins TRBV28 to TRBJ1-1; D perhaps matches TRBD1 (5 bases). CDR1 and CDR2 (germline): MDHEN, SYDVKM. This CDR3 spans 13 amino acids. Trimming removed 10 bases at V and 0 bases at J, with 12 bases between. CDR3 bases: TGTGCCACCTGGGGCAGGGTGAACACTGAAGCTTTCTTT. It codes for CATWGRVNTEAFF.

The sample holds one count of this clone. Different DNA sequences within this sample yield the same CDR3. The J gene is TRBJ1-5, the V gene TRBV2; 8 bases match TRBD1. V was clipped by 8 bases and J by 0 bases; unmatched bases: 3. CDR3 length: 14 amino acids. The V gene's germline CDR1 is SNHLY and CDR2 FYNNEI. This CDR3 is CASHRGNSNQPQHF. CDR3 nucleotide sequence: TGTGCCAGCCACAGGGGGAATAGCAATCAGCCCCAGCATTTT.

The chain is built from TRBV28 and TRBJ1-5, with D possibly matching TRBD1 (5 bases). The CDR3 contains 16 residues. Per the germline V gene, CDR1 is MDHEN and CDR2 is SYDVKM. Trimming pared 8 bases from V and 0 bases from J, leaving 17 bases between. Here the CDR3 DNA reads TGTGCCAGCCGGCCAGGGACCCTCCTTAGCAATCAGCCCCAGCATTTT. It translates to CASRPGTLLSNQPQHF.

The CDR3 is CAEGQGGNQPQHF. Here the CDR3 DNA reads TGTGCCGAGGGACAGGGAGGCAATCAGCCCCAGCATTTT. The J gene is TRBJ1-5, the V gene TRBV6-1; 9 bases line up with TRBD1. The CDR3 totals 13 residues. Germline V gene lookup returns CDR1 MNHNS and CDR2 SASEGT. V lost 11 bases to trimming and J lost 2 bases; unmatched junction nucleotides: 4.

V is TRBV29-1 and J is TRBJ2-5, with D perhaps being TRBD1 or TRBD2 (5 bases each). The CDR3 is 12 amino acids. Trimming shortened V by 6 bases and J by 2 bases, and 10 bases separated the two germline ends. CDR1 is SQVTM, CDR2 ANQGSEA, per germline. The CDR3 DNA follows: TGCAGCGTCCCGGGACCTCAAGAGACCCAGTACTTC. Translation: CSVPGPQETQYF.

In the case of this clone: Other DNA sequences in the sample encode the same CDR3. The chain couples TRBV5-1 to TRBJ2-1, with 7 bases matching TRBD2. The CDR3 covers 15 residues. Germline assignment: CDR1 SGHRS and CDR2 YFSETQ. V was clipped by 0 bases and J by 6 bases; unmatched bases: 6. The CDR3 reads CASSLGSGRVNEQFF. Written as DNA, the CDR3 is TGCGCCAGCAGCTTGGGGTCGGGGAGGGTCAATGAGCAGTTCTTC.

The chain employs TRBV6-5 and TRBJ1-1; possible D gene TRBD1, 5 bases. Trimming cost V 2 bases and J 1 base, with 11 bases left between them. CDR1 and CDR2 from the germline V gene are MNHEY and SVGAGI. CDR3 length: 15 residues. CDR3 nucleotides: TGTGCCAGCAGTTACGTCCAGGGATGGAACACTGAAGCTTTCTTT. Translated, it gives CASSYVQGWNTEAFF.

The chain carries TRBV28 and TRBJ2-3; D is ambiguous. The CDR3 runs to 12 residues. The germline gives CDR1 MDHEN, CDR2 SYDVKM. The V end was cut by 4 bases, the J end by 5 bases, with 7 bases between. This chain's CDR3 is CASSSDLDTQYF. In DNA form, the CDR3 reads TGTGCCAGCAGTTCAGACCTAGATACGCAGTATTTT.

CDR3 DNA: TGTGCCAGCAGCCGAGGGTCCCAAGAGACCCAGTACTTC. It encodes CASSRGSQETQYF. The chain couples TRBV11-2 to TRBJ2-5, with D possibly TRBD2 on 5 matching bases. Germline V gives CDR1 SGHAT, CDR2 FQNNGV. Trimming pared 5 bases from V and 1 base from J, leaving 8 bases between. This CDR3 is 13 amino acids long.

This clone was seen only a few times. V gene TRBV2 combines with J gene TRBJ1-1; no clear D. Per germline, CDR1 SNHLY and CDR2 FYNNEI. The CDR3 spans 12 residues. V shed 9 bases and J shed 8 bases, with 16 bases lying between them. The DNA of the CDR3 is TGTGCCAGTCAGGAGCCCGGAGTGGAAGCTTTCTTT. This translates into CASQEPGVEAFF.

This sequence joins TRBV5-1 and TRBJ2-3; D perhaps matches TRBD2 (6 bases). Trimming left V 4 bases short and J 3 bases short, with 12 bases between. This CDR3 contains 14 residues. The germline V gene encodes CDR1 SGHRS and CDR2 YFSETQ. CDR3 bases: TGCGCCAGCAGCCAAACGGGGAGGACAGATACGCAGTATTTT. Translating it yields CASSQTGRTDTQYF.

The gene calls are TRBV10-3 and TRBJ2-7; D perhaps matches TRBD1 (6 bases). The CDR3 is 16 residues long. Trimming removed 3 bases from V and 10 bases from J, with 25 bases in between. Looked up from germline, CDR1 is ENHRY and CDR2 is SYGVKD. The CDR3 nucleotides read TGTGCCATCAGTGATGATATTGGACAGACCTCTGGGGAACAGTACTTC. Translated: CAISDDIGQTSGEQYF.

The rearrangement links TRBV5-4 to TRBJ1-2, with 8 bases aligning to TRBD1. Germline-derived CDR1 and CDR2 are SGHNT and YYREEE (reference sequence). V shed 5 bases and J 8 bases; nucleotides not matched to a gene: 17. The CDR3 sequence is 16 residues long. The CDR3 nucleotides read TGTGCCAGCAGGGTGACCGGGACAGGAATACGCAACGGCTACACCTTC. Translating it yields CASRVTGTGIRNGYTF.

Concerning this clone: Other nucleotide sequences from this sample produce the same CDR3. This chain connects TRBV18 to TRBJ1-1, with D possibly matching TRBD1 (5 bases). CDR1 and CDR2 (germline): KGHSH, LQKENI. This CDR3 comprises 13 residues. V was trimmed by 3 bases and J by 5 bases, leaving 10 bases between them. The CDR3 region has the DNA TGTGCCAGCTCACCGGGGGGAGATACTGAAGCTTTCTTT. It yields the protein CASSPGGDTEAFF.

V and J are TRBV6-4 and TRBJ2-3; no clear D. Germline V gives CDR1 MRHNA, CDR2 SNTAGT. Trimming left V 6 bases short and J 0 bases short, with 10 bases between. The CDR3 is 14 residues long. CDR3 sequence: CASSSLGSTDTQYF. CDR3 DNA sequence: TGTGCCAGCAGCTCCCTAGGAAGCACAGATACGCAGTATTTT.